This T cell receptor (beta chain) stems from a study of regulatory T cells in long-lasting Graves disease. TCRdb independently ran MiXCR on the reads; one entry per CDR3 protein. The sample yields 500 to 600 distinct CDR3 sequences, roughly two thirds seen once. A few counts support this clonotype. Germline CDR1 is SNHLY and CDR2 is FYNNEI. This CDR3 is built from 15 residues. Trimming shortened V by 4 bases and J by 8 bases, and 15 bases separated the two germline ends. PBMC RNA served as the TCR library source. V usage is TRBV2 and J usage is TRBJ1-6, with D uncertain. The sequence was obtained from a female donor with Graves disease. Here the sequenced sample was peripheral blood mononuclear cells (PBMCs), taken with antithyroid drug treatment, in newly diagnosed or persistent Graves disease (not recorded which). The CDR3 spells CASSVALPTDSPLHF. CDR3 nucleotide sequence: TGTGCCAGCAGTGTGGCTCTTCCCACCGATTCACCCCTCCACTTT.